This T cell receptor (beta chain) is from a study of blood T cell repertoires in COVID-19. Turning to the study itself: Samples taken during acute and convalescent COVID-19 were collected in the United States, Italy and Spain. In each case, the material was cDNA or gDNA derived from T cells, B-cell-depleted T cells, or PBMCs.

This CDR3 comprises 14 residues. Looked up from germline, CDR1 is LNHNV and CDR2 is YYDKDF (reference sequence). The junction had 9 bases not matched to a gene; V was cut back by 5 bases and J by 9 bases. This clone came up a few times. Original methodology: Estimated nucleated cell counts came from reference gene primer amplification. Sequenced by immunoSEQ multiplex PCR; TCRdb stores in-frame clones only, minus some. V, J and clone size reflect that table, while D and trimming were determined from the DNA. The table includes over 200,000 clones, around 90% detected once. The genes are TRBV15 and TRBJ2-5, with 10 positions matching TRBD2. Sequencing input: peripheral blood. This clonotype was obtained from a man between 18 and 29 years old with active or convalescent COVID-19. In nucleotides, the CDR3 is TGTGCCACCAGCGGACGGACTAGCGGAAATTCCCAGTACTTC. Translating gives CATSGRTSGNSQYF.